Presented here are 23 T cell receptor beta chains from one specimen sequenced in a study of blood T cells in healthy people across ages. Sample-barcoded 5' priming and a J-beta primer mix drove a second PCR of 7 to 11 cycles. TCRdb passed the 5' RACE reads through MiXCR, listing each CDR3 protein once. The table lists 1.5 million to 2 million distinct CDR3 sequences, 40% to 55% of them singletons. Specimen: blood. These receptors all come from a woman aged 40 to 50 in good health.

This chain joins TRBV10-3 and TRBJ2-7; either TRBD1 or TRBD2 may supply D (5 bases each). Germline lookup yields CDR1 ENHRY and CDR2 SYGVKD. The CDR3 is 14 amino acids. The ends were cut back, 8 bases at V and 0 bases at J, with 14 bases in the middle. The CDR3 DNA reads TGTGCCATCTTTCTGGGGCGGGTCTCCTACGAGCAGTACTTC. This translates into CAIFLGRVSYEQYF.

In this sample, this clonotype turned up a few times. J is TRBJ2-4 and V is TRBV20-1; the D gene is possibly TRBD2 (6 bases). In germline, CDR1 is DFQATT, CDR2 SNEGSKA (reference sequence). The CDR3 consists of 13 residues. V shed 6 bases and J shed 13 bases, with 22 bases lying between them. The CDR3 DNA sequence: TGCAGTGCGCAGACCGAAAGGCGCCGGGAGCAGTACTTC. It codes for CSAQTERRREQYF.

This rearrangement joins TRBV27 to TRBJ2-2; D is ambiguous. V was trimmed by 3 bases and J by 1 base, leaving 9 bases between them. CDR3 length: 15 amino acids. In germline, CDR1 is MNHEY, CDR2 SMNVEV (reference sequence). The CDR3 reads CASSFGPGNTGELFF. The CDR3 DNA sequence: TGTGCCAGCAGTTTCGGCCCAGGGAACACCGGGGAGCTGTTTTTT.

This clonotype was counted between two and nine times. The CDR3, as DNA: TGCGCCAGCAGCCAAGGGGACTACCCCACAGATACGCAGTATTTT. The encoded protein is CASSQGDYPTDTQYF. The chain links TRBV4-3 to TRBJ2-3, with 7 positions matching TRBD2. Germline V gene lookup returns CDR1 LGHNA and CDR2 YSLEER. This CDR3 region has 15 residues. V shed 1 base, J shed 2 bases, and the junction held 3 bases outside the gene matches.

V and J are TRBV12-3 or TRBV12-4 and TRBJ2-3; the match to TRBD2 covers 8 bases. The CDR3 runs to 14 residues. V trimming: 8 bases; J trimming: 4 bases; junction bases outside the gene matches: 8. CDR3 in DNA: TGTGCCAGCTCGAGCAGAGCGGGGGCAGATACGCAGTATTTT. Translating it yields CASSSRAGADTQYF.

This clonotype occurred a few times. The chain couples TRBV7-2 to TRBJ1-2; D not resolved. The CDR3 totals 14 residues. Deletions cut 2 bases from V and 4 bases from J, with 11 bases between. The germline gives CDR1 SGHTA, CDR2 FQGNSA. The CDR3 bases are TGTGCCAGCAGCTTAAGGACTCCATCCTATGGCTACACCTTC. It translates to CASSLRTPSYGYTF. Complete variable domain (other parts from reference TRBV7-2 and TRBJ1-2): GAGVSQSPSNKVTEKGKDVELRCDPISGHTALYWYRQSLGQGLEFLIYFQGNSAPDKSGLPSDRFSAERTGGSVSTLTIQRTQQEDSAVYLCASSLRTPSYGYTFGSGTRLTVV.

This chain connects TRBV11-1 to TRBJ2-5; weak D call: TRBD2 (5 bases). This CDR3 has 17 residues. V lost 7 bases, J lost 2 bases, and 23 bases lay in between. CDR1 and CDR2 (germline): SGHAT, FQDESV (reference sequence). The CDR3, as DNA: TGTGCCAGCAACGAGAGACCCGGAGGACTGGATCAAGAGACCCAGTACTTC. This translates into CASNERPGGLDQETQYF.

The chain carries TRBV18 and TRBJ2-1; D gene unclear. V lost 2 bases and J lost 6, with 8 bases in between. Germline V gene sequence: CDR1 KGHSH, CDR2 LQKENI. The CDR3 runs to 13 residues. This CDR3 reads CASSPGEFNEQFF. CDR3 DNA: TGTGCCAGCTCACCAGGGGAATTCAATGAGCAGTTCTTC.

This clonotype has only a few counts. The chain joins TRBV4-3 to TRBJ1-2; 7 bases are shared with TRBD1. V trimming: 0 bases; J trimming: 3 bases; junction bases outside the gene matches: 10. Germline V lookup: CDR1 LGHNA, CDR2 YSLEER. This CDR3 is built from 17 residues. The DNA for the CDR3 is TGCGCCAGCAGCCAAGATAGAAGAACAGGGGTACACTATGGCTACACCTTC. Its translation: CASSQDRRTGVHYGYTF.

The CDR3 loop reads CASSEDPTVNTEAFF. The CDR3 region has the DNA TGTGCCAGCAGTGAAGATCCCACGGTGAACACTGAAGCTTTCTTT. This rearrangement joins TRBV2 to TRBJ1-1; D gene uncertain. Germline values: CDR1 SNHLY, CDR2 FYNNEI. The CDR3 has 15 amino acids. V lost 1 base to trimming and J lost 0 bases, with 9 bases between them.

The J gene is TRBJ2-3, the V gene TRBV7-2, with D perhaps TRBD1 (5 bases). This CDR3 region has 13 residues. Germline V gene lookup returns CDR1 SGHTA and CDR2 FQGNSA. The V and J ends lost 8 bases and 5 bases respectively, with 14 bases between them. The CDR3 sequence is CASGISQGDTQYF. The CDR3 DNA is TGTGCCAGCGGTATCTCCCAGGGAGATACGCAGTATTTT.

The rearrangement links TRBV4-3 to TRBJ2-2, with D uncertain. Germline V lookup: CDR1 LGHNA, CDR2 YSLEER. Trimming took 1 base from V and 4 from J, leaving 7 bases between them. The length of the CDR3 is 14 residues. The CDR3 protein is CASSQVSGTGELFF. DNA for the CDR3: TGCGCCAGCAGCCAAGTCTCTGGCACCGGGGAGCTGTTTTTT.

This clonotype has just a few counts. This chain joins TRBV4-2 and TRBJ2-7; 7 bases agree with TRBD2. Germline-derived CDR1 and CDR2 are LGHNA and YNFKEQ. There are 15 residues in the CDR3. V lost 1 base, J lost 0 bases, and 3 bases stayed unmatched. CDR3 nucleotide sequence: TGTGCCAGCAGCCAAGTGGGAGGGAACTCCTACGAGCAGTACTTC. It is translated as CASSQVGGNSYEQYF.

This clonotype turned up a few times. This rearrangement joins TRBV7-2 to TRBJ2-5; D is perhaps TRBD2 (6 bases). The V end lost 6 bases, the J end lost 4 bases, and 12 bases lay between the germline ends. Germline values: CDR1 SGHTA, CDR2 FQGNSA. The CDR3 spans 13 residues. The CDR3 sequence is CASRGGVVETQYF. The CDR3 bases are TGTGCCAGCAGGGGGGGTGTGGTAGAGACCCAGTACTTC.

This clonotype was detected a few times. The chain joins TRBV9 to TRBJ2-1; maybe TRBD2 (6 bases). The CDR3 has 17 amino acids. CDR1 and CDR2 (germline): SGDLS, YYNGEE. V dropped 3 bases and J dropped 4 bases, with 20 bases sitting between them. Written as DNA, the CDR3 is TGTGCCAGCAGCGGACGAGGTAGCGGCCCAAGATACAATGAGCAGTTCTTC. It specifies CASSGRGSGPRYNEQFF.

This rearrangement joins TRBV9 to TRBJ1-2; D is unclear. Germline V gene sequence: CDR1 SGDLS, CDR2 YYNGEE. The V and J ends lost 0 bases and 8 bases respectively, with 14 bases between them. The CDR3 runs to 14 residues. CDR3: CASSVGERIDGYTF. The CDR3 DNA sequence: TGTGCCAGCAGCGTAGGGGAACGGATCGACGGCTACACCTTC.

V usage is TRBV20-1 and J usage is TRBJ2-1, with unresolved D. V dropped 3 bases and J dropped 7 bases, with 7 bases sitting between them. The CDR3 consists of 11 residues. Germline V CDR1 and CDR2: DFQATT, SNEGSKA (reference sequence). CDR3 in DNA: TGCAGTGCTAGTTCCCGGAATGAGCAGTTCTTC. Protein sequence: CSASSRNEQFF.

The chain carries TRBV6-5 and TRBJ1-5, with 9 bases matching TRBD1. This CDR3 region has 15 residues. CDR1 and CDR2 (germline): MNHEY, SVGAGI. J gave up 7 bases and V 0 bases, and 4 bases lay outside the gene matches. CDR3: CASSYSGQGAQPQHF. The CDR3 coding sequence is TGTGCCAGCAGTTACTCGGGACAGGGAGCCCAGCCCCAGCATTTT.

The chain uses TRBV28 and TRBJ2-6; 12 bases map to TRBD1. The germline gives CDR1 MDHEN, CDR2 SYDVKM. J lost 3 bases, V lost 6 bases, and 3 bases had no gene match. The CDR3 consists of 16 residues. The DNA for the CDR3 is TGTGCCAGCAGAGGGACAGGGGGCTTTGGGGCCAACGTCCTGACTTTC. Residues: CASRGTGGFGANVLTF. The variable domain in full, with the rest retrieved from reference TRBV28 and TRBJ2-6, is DVKVTQSSRYLVKRTGEKVFLECVQDMDHENMFWYRQDPGLGLRLIYFSYDVKMKEKGDIPEGYSVSREKKERFSLILESASTNQTSMYLCASRGTGGFGANVLTFGAGSRLTVL.

This clonotype showed up just a few times. This chain connects TRBV29-1 to TRBJ2-3; D might be TRBD2 (7 bases). The V end lost 3 bases, the J end lost 3 bases, and 10 bases lay between the germline ends. This CDR3 is 13 amino acids long. Germline values: CDR1 SQVTM, CDR2 ANQGSEA. The CDR3 sequence: CSVEGGATDTQYF. The CDR3 DNA is TGCAGCGTTGAGGGGGGGGCGACAGATACGCAGTATTTT.

This chain uses TRBV29-1 with TRBJ2-3; weak D call: TRBD2 (5 bases). Germline assignment: CDR1 SQVTM and CDR2 ANQGSEA. The CDR3 sequence is 13 residues long. V lost 3 bases and J 2 bases, leaving 9 bases between the germline ends. The CDR3 loop reads CSVEERPTDTQYF. CDR3 bases: TGCAGCGTTGAGGAGCGGCCCACAGATACGCAGTATTTT.

This clonotype came up a few times. This chain connects TRBV14 to TRBJ2-3; tentative D call: TRBD2 (5 bases). This CDR3 spans 17 amino acids. V shed 4 bases and J shed 0 bases, with 17 bases lying between them. Per germline, CDR1 SGHDN and CDR2 FVKESK. Here the CDR3 reads CASSPQTTTRSTDTQYF. As DNA, the CDR3 is TGTGCCAGCAGCCCTCAAACGACTACCCGCAGCACAGATACGCAGTATTTT.

The chain is built from TRBV4-1 and TRBJ2-5; TRBD2 might be the D (5 bases). The germline gives CDR1 MGHRA, CDR2 YSYEKL. Trimming pared 9 bases from V and 1 base from J, leaving 12 bases between. The CDR3 sequence is 13 residues long. The CDR3 is CASSVWVQETQYF. The CDR3 DNA reads TGCGCCAGTAGCGTATGGGTCCAAGAGACCCAGTACTTC.